This TCR beta chain originates from a study of cytomegalovirus exposure and HLA in healthy donors. Study-wide results and caveats: Indistinguishable V segments, including TRBV6-2 and TRBV6-3, were excluded. A reported reduction in N-insertions relative to the roughly 710-donor mean was seen in an Asian-associated ancestry cluster in a later analysis. There were some public TCRs occurring in many donors, but most TCR sequences were rare.

Trimming removed 2 bases from V and 3 bases from J, with 9 bases in between. Germline V CDR1 and CDR2: SGDLS, YYNGEE. This CDR3 has 14 residues. About this clone itself: The target antigen is unknown.

The PCR was carried out with 60 Vbeta primers and 13 Jbeta primers. Assay used: immunoSEQ multiplex PCR; TCRdb lists only in-frame clones, some missing. This table has about 93,000 clones, 82% appearing once. The V call is TRBV9, the J call TRBJ1-5; D unresolved. The TCR sequence derives from a man aged 45 to 65 in good health and CMV-seronegative. Sequencing used PBMCs. The CDR3 DNA reads as TGTGCCAGCAGCGTTGGAGGTCTCAATCAGCCCCAGCATTTT. It codes for CASSVGGLNQPQHF.